The next 27 T cell receptor beta chains were all read from a single sample in a study of blood T cell repertoires in COVID-19. Profiling relied on immunoSEQ multiplex PCR, and the TCRdb table lists in-frame clones only, not all of them. The data hold hundreds of thousands of clones, with over 80% observed a single time. The sample taken for sequencing was PBMCs or T cells enriched from blood (not recorded which). The receptors come from a woman aged 25-40 years with acute COVID-19.

The chain has TRBV5-5 and TRBJ1-6; D call uncertain. This CDR3 spans 15 amino acids. Germline loops: CDR1 SGHKS, CDR2 YYEKEE (reference sequence). V shed 1 base and J shed 7 bases, with 12 bases lying between them. CDR3 sequence reads: CASSLFSPNNSPLHF. For the CDR3, the DNA is TGTGCCAGCAGCTTGTTTAGTCCCAACAATTCACCCCTCCACTTT.

Details on this clone: Other DNA sequences within the sample encode an identical CDR3. The V call is TRBV6-1, the J call TRBJ1-1, with 8 bases matching TRBD1. The germline V gene encodes CDR1 MNHNS and CDR2 SASEGT. V was pared by 3 bases and J by 3 bases, with 0 bases of the junction left unmatched. There are 13 residues in the CDR3. CDR3 in DNA: TGTGCCAGCAGTGAGGACAGGGACACTGAAGCTTTCTTT. Translation gives CASSEDRDTEAFF.

The chain combines TRBV4-3 with TRBJ1-4; D unresolved. Germline V gene data show CDR1 as LGHNA and CDR2 as YSLEER. The CDR3 runs 12 residues. V lost 11 bases and J 7 bases, leaving 14 bases between the germline ends. In DNA, the CDR3 is TGCGCCGGCTTATCTGGGCGTGAAAAACTGTTTTTT. Protein: CAGLSGREKLFF.

This chain connects TRBV18 to TRBJ1-1; D possibly corresponds to TRBD1 (5 bases). This CDR3 spans 13 amino acids. Germline loops: CDR1 KGHSH, CDR2 LQKENI. V shed 3 bases and J shed 8 bases, with 13 bases lying between them. CDR3 region: CASSPLRGAEAFF. As DNA, the CDR3 is TGTGCCAGCTCACCTCTGCGCGGGGCCGAAGCTTTCTTT.

The chain's CDR3 is CASSLDRDRGVKGETQYF. CDR3 DNA: TGTGCCAGCAGCTTAGATCGGGACAGGGGAGTAAAGGGGGAGACCCAGTACTTC. This chain uses TRBV11-2 with TRBJ2-5, with TRBD1 matching 10 bases. Germline loops: CDR1 SGHAT, CDR2 FQNNGV. The CDR3 sequence is 18 residues long. The ends lost 0 bases at V and 5 bases at J; junction bases unmatched: 12.

The genes are TRBV20-1 and TRBJ2-1; a possible D gene is TRBD2 (6 bases). The length of the CDR3 is 11 residues. V lost 1 base, J lost 13 bases, and 11 bases lay in between. Germline CDR1 DFQATT, CDR2 SNEGSKA (reference sequence). The CDR3 DNA sequence: TGCAGTGCTAGAGTTCCCGGGGGACAGTTCTTC. This sequence encodes CSARVPGGQFF.

The rearrangement links TRBV29-1 to TRBJ1-1; no clear D. From germline, CDR1 is SQVTM and CDR2 ANQGSEA. Trimming removed 2 bases at V and 1 base at J, with 8 bases between. This CDR3 comprises 13 residues. CDR3 bases: TGCAGCGTTGAAACAGTTGCGAACACTGAAGCTTTCTTT. Amino acid sequence: CSVETVANTEAFF.

In regard to this clone: The same CDR3 is also encoded by other DNA sequences in this sample. The chain uses TRBV4-3 and TRBJ1-6; D is unresolved. Per the germline V gene, CDR1 is LGHNA and CDR2 is YSLEER. Trimming shortened V by 1 base and J by 9 bases, and 7 bases separated the two germline ends. The CDR3 length is 13 residues. For the CDR3, the DNA is TGCGCCAGCAGCCAAGGAGGAAGTTCACCCCTCCACTTT. It is translated as CASSQGGSSPLHF.

The chain links TRBV5-6 to TRBJ1-1; the match to TRBD1 covers 10 bases. Trimming cost V 5 bases and J 3 bases; bases outside gene matches: 7. The germline gives CDR1 SGHDT, CDR2 YYEEEE. CDR3 length equals 15 residues. CDR3 in amino acids: CASSSAGTGDTEAFF. The CDR3 coding sequence is TGTGCCAGCAGTTCGGCCGGGACAGGGGACACTGAAGCTTTCTTT.

The rearrangement joins TRBV7-2 to TRBJ1-1; D unclear. The CDR3 is 12 residues long. The germline V and J ends were trimmed by 3 bases and 5 bases, with 7 bases remaining between them. Germline CDR1 reads SGHTA; CDR2 reads FQGNSA. CDR3 loop: CASSFPGTEAFF. The CDR3 region has the DNA TGTGCCAGCAGCTTTCCCGGGACTGAAGCTTTCTTT.

This chain connects TRBV5-6 to TRBJ2-1; 9 bases line up with TRBD1. The CDR3 runs to 17 residues. Germline V gene data show CDR1 as SGHDT and CDR2 as YYEEEE. The V segment lost 3 bases and the J segment 0 bases; nucleotides outside the gene matches: 7. The CDR3 bases are TGTGCCAGCAGCTCCTTAGGGGACAGGGACTCCTACAATGAGCAGTTCTTC. As protein: CASSSLGDRDSYNEQFF.

CDR3 sequence: CASSQAPGQGAGEQFF. CDR3 sequence (DNA): TGCGCCAGCAGCCAAGCACCGGGACAGGGGGCAGGTGAGCAGTTCTTC. The J gene is TRBJ2-1, the V gene TRBV4-3; 12 bases are shared with TRBD1. The CDR3 is made up of 16 amino acids. V was pared by 1 base and J by 9 bases, with 7 bases of the junction left unmatched. Germline V gene lookup returns CDR1 LGHNA and CDR2 YSLEER.

V and J are TRBV11-1 and TRBJ2-7; 8 bases map to TRBD1. Per germline, CDR1 SGHAT and CDR2 FQDESV (reference sequence). V lost 4 bases and J lost 0; bases outside the gene matches: 5. The CDR3 is 15 residues long. In nucleotides, the CDR3 is TGTGCCAGCAGCTCCCGGGACAGGACCTCCTACGAGCAGTACTTC. Translating gives CASSSRDRTSYEQYF.

The V gene is TRBV5-1, the J gene TRBJ2-2; 14 bases are shared with TRBD2. V was clipped by 4 bases and J by 5 bases; unmatched bases: 7. The length of the CDR3 is 17 residues. CDR1 SGHRS and CDR2 YFSETQ come from the germline V gene. In nucleotides, the CDR3 is TGCGCCAGCAGCGGAGGGACTAGCGGGGGTAGAACCGGGGAGCTGTTTTTT. Its protein product is CASSGGTSGGRTGELFF.

This clone was counted once. The chain couples TRBV7-2 to TRBJ2-7; a weak D match, TRBD2 (6 bases). Trimming cost V 1 base and J 1 base, with 11 bases left between them. Germline V gives CDR1 SGHTA, CDR2 FQGNSA. There are 15 residues in the CDR3. DNA of the CDR3: TGTGCCAGCAGCTTAGGGGCGGGGTCTTCCTACGAGCAGTACTTC. Its protein is CASSLGAGSSYEQYF.

This clone appeared a few times. J is TRBJ1-2 and V is TRBV29-1; D unresolved. The CDR3 has 17 amino acids. The V gene lost 0 bases and the J gene lost 11 bases, with 28 bases spanning the gap. The germline V gene has CDR1 SQVTM and CDR2 ANQGSEA. The CDR3 region is CSVEEPGKSPVARWYTF. CDR3 coding DNA: TGCAGCGTTGAAGAGCCGGGGAAAAGCCCCGTGGCTAGGTGGTACACCTTC.

The V gene is TRBV19, the J gene TRBJ2-7, with 7 bases fitting TRBD1. CDR1 and CDR2 from the germline V gene are LNHDA and SQIVND (reference sequence). The trim removed 6 bases at V and 0 bases at J, leaving 5 bases unmatched. The CDR3 covers 14 residues. CDR3 DNA: TGTGCCAGTAGCAGGGACAGCCCCTCCTACGAGCAGTACTTC. Its translation is CASSRDSPSYEQYF.

The chain uses TRBV7-2 and TRBJ2-7, with D perhaps matching TRBD1 (5 bases). Trimming shortened V by 5 bases and J by 6 bases, and 8 bases separated the two germline ends. Looked up from germline, CDR1 is SGHTA and CDR2 is FQGNSA. This CDR3 comprises 11 residues. The CDR3 spells CASSLRVEQYF. The CDR3 region has the DNA TGTGCCAGCAGCCTCAGGGTCGAGCAGTACTTC.

V gene TRBV28 combines with J gene TRBJ1-2; no clear D gene. This CDR3 is built from 16 residues. From germline, CDR1 is MDHEN and CDR2 SYDVKM. V was trimmed by 4 bases and J by 4 bases, leaving 19 bases between them. The CDR3 loop is CASSSFSSVGGYGYTF. CDR3 DNA sequence: TGTGCCAGCAGTTCGTTTTCATCTGTAGGCGGCTATGGCTACACCTTC.

This clone was recorded only once. The genes are TRBV6-5 and TRBJ2-3; 11 positions match TRBD2. Trimming cost V 9 bases and J 6 bases; bases outside gene matches: 8. The CDR3 spans 14 residues. Germline-derived CDR1 and CDR2 are MNHEY and SVGAGI. The CDR3 nucleotides read TGTGCCAGTAGCGGGGGGGCGGGAGCGGATACGCAGTATTTT. Its protein product is CASSGGAGADTQYF.

The count of this clone is one. This chain links TRBV10-1 with TRBJ2-2; TRBD2 matches 15 bases. Germline CDR1 WNHNN, CDR2 SYGVQD (reference sequence). V gave up 4 bases and J gave up 8 bases; unmatched junction bases: 5. This CDR3 spans 16 amino acids. The chain's CDR3 is CASSAGLAGGPGELFF. The CDR3 DNA follows: TGCGCCAGCAGTGCAGGACTAGCGGGGGGGCCTGGGGAGCTGTTTTTT.

J is TRBJ1-6 and V is TRBV12-3 or TRBV12-4; TRBD1 might be the D (6 bases). The CDR3 length is 13 residues. The V and J ends lost 3 bases and 7 bases respectively, with 7 bases between them. The CDR3 nucleotides read TGTGCCAGCAGTTTGGGGGCGAATTCACCCCTCCACTTT. It specifies CASSLGANSPLHF.

The chain is built from TRBV13 and TRBJ1-4; no clear D gene. The CDR3 is made up of 14 amino acids. Trimming took off 5 bases at V and 8 bases at J, with 15 bases between the two ends. Germline V gene sequence: CDR1 PRHDT, CDR2 FYEKMQ (reference sequence). The CDR3 coding sequence is TGTGCCAGCAGCCCCGAGGGATTGAAGGAAAAACTGTTTTTT. This encodes CASSPEGLKEKLFF.

The rearrangement links TRBV4-3 to TRBJ1-5; 9 nucleotides line up with TRBD1. The CDR3 is made up of 17 amino acids. V gave up 0 bases and J gave up 4 bases; unmatched junction bases: 7. Per germline, CDR1 LGHNA and CDR2 YSLEER. The chain's CDR3 is CASSQDLTGGTNQPQHF. The CDR3 DNA sequence: TGCGCCAGCAGCCAAGATCTCACAGGGGGCACGAATCAGCCCCAGCATTTT.

This sequence joins TRBV5-5 and TRBJ1-2; a weak D match, TRBD1 (6 bases). CDR1 is SGHKS and CDR2 is YYEKEE in the germline V gene (reference sequence). V lost 0 bases, J lost 4 bases, and 10 bases lay in between. The CDR3 extends over 14 amino acids. The CDR3 sequence is CASSLALTGYGYTF. The CDR3 nucleotides read TGTGCCAGCAGCTTGGCCTTGACAGGCTATGGCTACACCTTC. The whole variable domain, remainder taken from reference TRBV5-5 and TRBJ1-2, is DAGVTQSPTHLIKTRGQQVTLRCSPISGHKSVSWYQQVLGQGPQFIFQYYEKEERGRGNFPDRFSARQFPNYSSELNVNALLLGDSALYLCASSLALTGYGYTFGSGTRLTVV.

The chain is built from TRBV12-5 and TRBJ1-1; D is possibly TRBD1 (6 bases). Trimming pared 4 bases from V and 7 bases from J, leaving 16 bases between. Germline V gene sequence: CDR1 LGHNT, CDR2 FRNRAP. The CDR3 runs to 14 residues. This chain's CDR3 is CASGSPRDTIEAFF. Here the CDR3 DNA reads TGTGCTAGTGGTTCCCCCCGGGACACCATTGAAGCTTTCTTT.

The J gene is TRBJ1-1, the V gene TRBV9; 10 bases are a match to TRBD1. CDR3 length equals 15 residues. Germline loops: CDR1 SGDLS, CDR2 YYNGEE. V gave up 2 bases and J gave up 3 bases; unmatched junction bases: 4. This chain's CDR3 is CASSVAGTGDTEAFF. CDR3 coding DNA: TGTGCCAGCAGCGTGGCCGGGACAGGGGACACTGAAGCTTTCTTT.